The rows below give T cell receptor beta chains drawn from one sample of a study of T cell responses to AZD1222 COVID-19 vaccine. The method was immunoSEQ multiplex PCR; TCRdb's version includes in-frame clones alone and lacks a portion of them. The top ten clones hold approximately 5.6% of a sample with roughly 110,000 clones, under 95% of them seen once. The sample consisted of peripheral blood, taken 28 days after the second AZD1222 dose. The receptor source for this set is an adult who received the AZD1222 COVID-19 vaccine. CDR3s include the opening cysteine and the closing phenylalanine or tryptophan. The D gene is left open where the match is weak. Clone size, where shown, is once, few, many, or a class for clones that have expanded.

TRBV30	.	.	TRBJ1-2	TGTGCCTGGAGTGTACTAGCGGGTGGCTACACCTTC	CAWSVLAGGYTF
TRBV7-2	.	TRBD2	TRBJ2-3	TGTGCCAGCAGCTTAGTTTCTAGCGGGCTACCAGATACGCAGTATTTT	CASSLVSSGLPDTQYF
TRBV28	.	TRBD1	TRBJ2-7	TGTGCCAGCAGTAGGCAGGGGGCGAGGGGCGAGCAGTACTTC	CASSRQGARGEQYF
TRBV24-1	.	.	TRBJ1-2	TGTGCCACCAGTGATTTGAAGGCAGGGTCCTATGGCTACACCTTC	CATSDLKAGSYGYTF
TRBV7-9	once	TRBD2	TRBJ2-2	TGTGCCAGCAGCCCTCCCGGGAAAGCGGGAGGCACCGGGGAGCTGTTTTTT	CASSPPGKAGGTGELFF
TRBV5-1	.	.	TRBJ2-2	TGCGCCAGCAGCCAGGGACACTTGAACACCGGGGAGCTGTTTTTT	CASSQGHLNTGELFF
TRBV5-6	.	TRBD1	TRBJ1-3	TGTGCCAGCAGCTCCGATACAGGGGAGGAAAACACCATATATTTT	CASSSDTGEENTIYF
TRBV30	.	TRBD1	TRBJ1-6	TGTGCCATGGGACAGCTCCGCGGGAATTCACCCCTCCACTTT	CAMGQLRGNSPLHF
TRBV19	.	.	TRBJ1-3	TGTGCCAGTAGTATTCAGAACACCATATATTTT	CASSIQNTIYF
TRBV28	.	.	TRBJ2-7	TGTGCCAGCAACTCGGACGTCTACGAGCAGTACTTC	CASNSDVYEQYF
TRBV12-3/TRBV12-4	medium-sized	.	TRBJ2-1	TGTGCCAGCGAGGAGTGGAATGAGCAGTTCTTC	CASEEWNEQFF
TRBV6-5	few	.	TRBJ1-3	TGTGCCAGCAGCCGTACAGGGAGCTCTGGAAACACCATATATTTT	CASSRTGSSGNTIYF
TRBV5-1	few	TRBD1	TRBJ1-2	TGCGCCAGCAGCTTGGTGGGACAGGGGTCTGGCTACACCTTC	CASSLVGQGSGYTF
TRBV6-5	.	.	TRBJ1-2	TGTGCCAGCAGTTACTCGACCAGTTCCTATGGCTACACCTTC	CASSYSTSSYGYTF